The TCR beta chain under discussion was sequenced for a study of shared clonotypes between healthy human individuals. Study-wide context: CD4 naive and CD4 memory each took three plates per donor, while CD8 naive took two and CD8 memory one.

Here immunoSEQ multiplex PCR was the method, and the copy in TCRdb shows in-frame clones only, minus some. There are fewer than 3 million clones in the sample; 85% to 95% occur only once, and 0.37% lies in the top ten. The V and J ends lost 6 bases and 1 base respectively, with 9 bases between them. The CDR3 consists of 13 residues. Germline values: CDR1 SNHLY, CDR2 FYNNEI. The split of CD4+ cells yielded CD45RA+ naive and CD45RA-negative memory subsets. The table lists this clone with a few counts. The clonotype originates from a man aged 18-30 years in good health. Some clones in this sample may be carry-over from other donors' samples. Sequencing was carried out using naive CD4+ T cells from PBMCs. Subset denoted: CD45RA+ positively selected. The V and J genes are TRBV2 and TRBJ1-1, with D perhaps TRBD1 (5 bases). CDR3: CASSDRENTEAFF. CDR3 coding DNA: TGTGCCAGCAGCGACAGAGAGAACACTGAAGCTTTCTTT.